The 16 T cell receptor beta chains reported below all come from one sample, sequenced in a study of blood T cell repertoires in COVID-19. The data were produced by immunoSEQ multiplex PCR, yet TCRdb's version contains in-frame clones alone and is incomplete. The sample lists 50,000 to 65,000 clones, more than 75% occurring once. The sequencing sample was made of peripheral blood. These receptors were taken from an older woman with acute or convalescent COVID-19.

Written as DNA, the CDR3 is TGTGCCAGCAGCAGACCGGCCGGGTCGACAGATACGCAGTATTTT. It encodes CASSRPAGSTDTQYF. The chain recombines TRBV11-2 with TRBJ2-3; D not resolved. The CDR3 loop spans 15 amino acids. Looked up from germline, CDR1 is SGHAT and CDR2 is FQNNGV. Trimming cost V 5 bases and J 3 bases, with 15 bases left between them.

Note on this clone: The same CDR3 can be traced to other DNA sequences in this sample. The CDR3 protein is CASSLVRGNTEAFF. The CDR3 DNA reads as TGTGCCAGCAGCTTGGTCCGGGGGAACACTGAAGCTTTCTTT. V and J are TRBV5-6 and TRBJ1-1; D remains ambiguous. The CDR3 runs to 14 residues. Looked up from germline, CDR1 is SGHDT and CDR2 is YYEEEE. The ends were cut back, 0 bases at V and 1 base at J, with 7 bases in the middle. Filled out from reference TRBV5-6 and TRBJ1-1, the complete variable domain reads DAGVTQSPTHLIKTRGQQVTLRCSPKSGHDTVSWYQQALGQGPQFIFQYYEEEERQRGNFPDRFSGHQFPNYSSELNVNALLLGDSALYLCASSLVRGNTEAFFGQGTRLTVV.

V gene TRBV6-5 combines with J gene TRBJ2-1; D is perhaps TRBD2 (6 bases). With 4 bases removed from V and 5 bases from J, the gap between germline ends came to 18 bases. The CDR3 loop spans 16 amino acids. Germline CDR1 reads MNHEY; CDR2 reads SVGAGI. As DNA, the CDR3 is TGTGCCAGCAGTTTCTCTAGCGCGCTGCCCAACAATGAGCAGTTCTTC. This encodes CASSFSSALPNNEQFF.

This clone was counted a few times. The chain is built from TRBV5-1 and TRBJ2-1, with D maybe TRBD1 (6 bases). Between the trimmed V and J ends, which lost 5 bases and 6 bases, there was a span of 12 bases. CDR1 is SGHRS and CDR2 is YFSETQ in the germline V gene. The CDR3 runs 13 residues. The CDR3 reads CASSYGQPNEQFF. CDR3 bases: TGCGCCAGCAGTTACGGACAGCCCAATGAGCAGTTCTTC. Supplemented by reference TRBV5-1 and TRBJ2-1, the full variable domain reads KAGVTQTPRYLIKTRGQQVTLSCSPISGHRSVSWYQQTPGQGLQFLFEYFSETQRNKGNFPGRFSGRQFSNSRSEMNVSTLELGDSALYLCASSYGQPNEQFFGPGTRLTVL.

The chain employs TRBV27 and TRBJ2-6; a weak D match, TRBD2 (5 bases). V was trimmed by 4 bases and J by 0 bases, leaving 19 bases between them. The CDR3 has 19 amino acids. The germline V gene encodes CDR1 MNHEY and CDR2 SMNVEV (reference sequence). The CDR3 DNA sequence: TGTGCCAGCAGTTACGGACGGGGTATGGGCGGCTCTGGGGCCAACGTCCTGACTTTC. It is translated as CASSYGRGMGGSGANVLTF.

V and J are TRBV7-9 and TRBJ2-2; 13 nucleotides align to TRBD2. Germline CDR1 is SEHNR and CDR2 is FQNEAQ (reference sequence). CDR3 length: 18 residues. Unmatched junction bases numbered 7, after V lost 3 bases and J lost 3 bases. CDR3 protein: CASSFVGLAGAHTGELFF. The CDR3 DNA is TGTGCCAGCAGCTTCGTAGGACTAGCGGGGGCGCACACCGGGGAGCTGTTTTTT.

V is TRBV9 and J is TRBJ2-3; 11 bases fit TRBD2. The CDR3 is 21 residues long. V dropped 3 bases and J dropped 4; count of bases not matched to a gene: 22. The germline CDR1 and CDR2 sequences are SGDLS and YYNGEE. The CDR3 nucleotides read TGTGCCAGCAGCGCCTCCCCTTATAGCGGGGGGGCTGTGTTGGGTGCAGATACGCAGTATTTT. Encoded protein: CASSASPYSGGAVLGADTQYF.

The rearrangement uses TRBV7-3 and TRBJ1-1; D gene unclear. This CDR3 region has 15 residues. Germline V lookup: CDR1 SGHTA, CDR2 FQGTGA. Trimming took 0 bases from V and 8 from J, leaving 16 bases between them. CDR3: CASSLTSGKEVEAFF. The CDR3 nucleotides read TGTGCCAGCAGCTTAACCTCCGGGAAGGAAGTAGAAGCTTTCTTT.

This chain joins TRBV19 and TRBJ2-5, with 8 bases fitting TRBD2. J was trimmed by 3 bases and V by 1 base; bases with no gene match: 4. The CDR3 is 15 residues long. Germline-derived CDR1 and CDR2 are LNHDA and SQIVND (reference sequence). CDR3 protein: CASSIVPGLEETQYF. The CDR3, as DNA: TGTGCCAGTAGTATAGTCCCGGGACTAGAAGAGACCCAGTACTTC. Full variable domain (rest looked up from reference TRBV19 and TRBJ2-5): DGGITQSPKYLFRKEGQNVTLSCEQNLNHDAMYWYRQDPGQGLRLIYYSQIVNDFQKGDIAEGYSVSREKKESFPLTVTSAQKNPTAFYLCASSIVPGLEETQYFGPGTRLLVL.

A few counts support this clone. V is TRBV27 and J is TRBJ2-7; D remains unclear. This CDR3 spans 13 amino acids. Germline V gene data show CDR1 as MNHEY and CDR2 as SMNVEV (reference sequence). Trimming pared 2 bases from V and 12 bases from J, leaving 17 bases between. Here the CDR3 reads CASSLGLAAPVYF. For the CDR3, the DNA is TGTGCCAGCAGTTTAGGGTTGGCGGCACCAGTGTACTTC.

The CDR3 here is CASTTNMNTEAFF. The CDR3 nucleotides are TGTGCCAGTACAACAAATATGAACACTGAAGCTTTCTTT. The rearrangement links TRBV19 to TRBJ1-1; the D is unclear. Trimming took 7 bases from V and 0 from J, leaving 9 bases between them. The CDR3 is 13 amino acids. Germline values: CDR1 LNHDA, CDR2 SQIVND (reference sequence).

The chain carries TRBV7-3 and TRBJ2-1; 9 positions match TRBD2. The CDR3 is made up of 16 amino acids. V lost 2 bases and J lost 8; bases outside the gene matches: 10. Germline CDR1 and CDR2: SGHTA and FQGTGA. Here the CDR3 DNA reads TGTGCCAGCAGCTTACAAGCGGGGGGCGACGGTGATGAGCAGTTCTTC. Protein: CASSLQAGGDGDEQFF.

J is TRBJ2-2 and V is TRBV6-2 or TRBV6-3; possible D gene TRBD1, 7 bases. Germline CDR1 reads MNHEY; CDR2 reads SVGEGT. The CDR3 runs 15 residues. V was trimmed by 5 bases and J by 5 bases, leaving 15 bases between them. CDR3 residues: CASSQLAGGTGELFF. The CDR3 DNA follows: TGTGCCAGCAGTCAATTGGCAGGGGGGACCGGGGAGCTGTTTTTT.

The chain has TRBV24-1 and TRBJ1-3, with 10 nucleotides matching TRBD1. Germline V gene sequence: CDR1 KGHDR, CDR2 SFDVKD. The CDR3 sequence is 16 residues long. The ends lost 5 bases at V and 0 bases at J; junction bases unmatched: 3. The CDR3 coding sequence is TGTGCCACCAGTGTGGACAGGGGGACCTCTGGAAACACCATATATTTT. It codes for CATSVDRGTSGNTIYF.

The genes are TRBV5-6 and TRBJ2-3; 8 bases align to TRBD2. The germline gives CDR1 SGHDT, CDR2 YYEEEE. The trim removed 2 bases at V and 3 bases at J, leaving 14 bases unmatched. CDR3 length equals 18 residues. The CDR3 region is CASSFRVGGTRGTDTQYF. The CDR3 nucleotides read TGTGCCAGCAGCTTTAGGGTCGGCGGGACTAGGGGGACAGATACGCAGTATTTT.

V is TRBV4-3 and J is TRBJ2-1; TRBD2 aligns across 10 bases. Germline CDR1 is LGHNA and CDR2 is YSLEER. The CDR3 covers 14 residues. The trim removed 3 bases at V and 10 bases at J, leaving 6 bases unmatched. CDR3 sequence: CASSHNPGLAEQFF. CDR3 in DNA: TGCGCCAGCAGCCACAATCCGGGACTAGCGGAGCAGTTCTTC.